Included here is one T cell receptor beta chain sequence, with context. Its target is unknown. Unrecorded immune exposures were likely, despite nominal health at sampling. These data are taken from a study of cytomegalovirus exposure and HLA in healthy donors. Study results and caveats: The study flagged some 170 TCR beta chains as cytomegalovirus-associated. Certain indistinguishable V segments, among them TRBV6-2 and TRBV6-3, were excluded.

This CDR3 spans 16 amino acids. Germline V gives CDR1 GTSNPN, CDR2 SVGIG (reference sequence). V lost 4 bases and J lost 0, with 13 bases in between. The PCR used 60 Vbeta and 13 Jbeta primers. Here immunoSEQ multiplex PCR was the method, and the copy in TCRdb shows in-frame clones only, minus some. This sample's table has some 200,000 clones. This TCR was sampled from a boy aged 5-17 years in good health and CMV-seronegative. Sequencing was carried out using PBMCs. V gene TRBV30 combines with J gene TRBJ1-6, with TRBD1 as a possible D gene (5 bases). DNA for the CDR3: TGTGCCTGGAAACAGGCCGACCGCTCCTATAATTCACCCCTCCACTTT. Residues: CAWKQADRSYNSPLHF.